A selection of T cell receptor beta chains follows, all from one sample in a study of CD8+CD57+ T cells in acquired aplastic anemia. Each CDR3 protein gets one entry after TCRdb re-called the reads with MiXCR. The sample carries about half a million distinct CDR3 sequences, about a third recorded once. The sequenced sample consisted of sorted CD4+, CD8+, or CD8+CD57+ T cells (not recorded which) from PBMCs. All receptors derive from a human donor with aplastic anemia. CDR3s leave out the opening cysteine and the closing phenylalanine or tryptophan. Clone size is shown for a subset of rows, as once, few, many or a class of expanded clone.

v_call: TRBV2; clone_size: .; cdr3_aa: ASSVGASGRFGELF
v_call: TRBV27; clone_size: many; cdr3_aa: ASSLRGSYGYT
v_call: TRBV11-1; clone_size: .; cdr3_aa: ASSSSQGPGSPPTDGYT
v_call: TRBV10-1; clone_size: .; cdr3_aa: AISQEGNTEAF
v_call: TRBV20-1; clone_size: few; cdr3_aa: SARAQGFGTEAF
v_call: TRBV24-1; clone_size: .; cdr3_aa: ATSDILAGGNEQF
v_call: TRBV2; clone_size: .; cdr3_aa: ASSSSGTPNQPQH
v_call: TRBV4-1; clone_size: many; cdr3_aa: ASSQPISSGEQY
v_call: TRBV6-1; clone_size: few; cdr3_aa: ATRAAYGYT
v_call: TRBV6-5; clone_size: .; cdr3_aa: ASSSGAGGEAQY
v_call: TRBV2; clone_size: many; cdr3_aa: ASSGQGAGNTIY
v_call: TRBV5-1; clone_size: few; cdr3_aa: ASSLSPSGVGNQETQY
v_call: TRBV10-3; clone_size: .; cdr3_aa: AISAPGFETEAF
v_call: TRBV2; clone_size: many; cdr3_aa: ASSSDRLYEQY
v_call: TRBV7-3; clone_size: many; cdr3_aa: ASSREPGQGSEQF
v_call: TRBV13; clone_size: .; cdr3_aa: ASSDRDRAGANVLT
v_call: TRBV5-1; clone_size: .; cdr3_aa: ASSLTRQAEQF